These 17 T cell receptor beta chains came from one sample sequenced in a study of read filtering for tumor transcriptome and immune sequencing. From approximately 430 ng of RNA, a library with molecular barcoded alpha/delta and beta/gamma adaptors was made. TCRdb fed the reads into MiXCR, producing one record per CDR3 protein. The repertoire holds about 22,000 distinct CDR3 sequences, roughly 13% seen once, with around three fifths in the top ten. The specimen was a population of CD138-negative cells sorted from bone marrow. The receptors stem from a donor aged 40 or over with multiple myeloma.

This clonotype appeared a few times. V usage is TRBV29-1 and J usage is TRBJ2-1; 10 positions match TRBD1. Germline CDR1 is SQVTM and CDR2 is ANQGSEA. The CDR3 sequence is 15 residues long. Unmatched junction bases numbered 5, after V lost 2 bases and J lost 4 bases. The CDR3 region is CSVEPSDRGYNEQFF. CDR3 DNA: TGCAGCGTTGAACCCTCGGACAGGGGGTACAATGAGCAGTTCTTC.

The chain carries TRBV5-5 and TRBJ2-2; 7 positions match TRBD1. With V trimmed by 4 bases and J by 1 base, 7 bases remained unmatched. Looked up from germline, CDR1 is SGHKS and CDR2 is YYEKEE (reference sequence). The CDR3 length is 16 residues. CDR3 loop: CASSQSRTGNTGELFF. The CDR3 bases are TGTGCCAGCAGCCAGAGCAGGACAGGGAACACCGGGGAGCTGTTTTTT.

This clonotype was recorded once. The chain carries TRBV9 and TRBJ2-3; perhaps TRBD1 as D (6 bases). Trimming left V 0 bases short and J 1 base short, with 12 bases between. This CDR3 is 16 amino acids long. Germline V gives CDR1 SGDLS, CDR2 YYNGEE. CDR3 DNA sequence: TGTGCCAGCAGCGTAGCTGGGCCAGGGGGCACAGATACGCAGTATTTT. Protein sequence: CASSVAGPGGTDTQYF.

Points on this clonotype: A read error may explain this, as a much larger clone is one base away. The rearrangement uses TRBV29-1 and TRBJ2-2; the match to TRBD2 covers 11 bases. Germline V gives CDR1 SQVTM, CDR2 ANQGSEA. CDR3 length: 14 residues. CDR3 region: CSVRSTSGAGKLFF. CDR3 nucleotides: TGCAGCGTTCGGTCGACTAGCGGGGCCGGGAAGCTGTTTTTT.

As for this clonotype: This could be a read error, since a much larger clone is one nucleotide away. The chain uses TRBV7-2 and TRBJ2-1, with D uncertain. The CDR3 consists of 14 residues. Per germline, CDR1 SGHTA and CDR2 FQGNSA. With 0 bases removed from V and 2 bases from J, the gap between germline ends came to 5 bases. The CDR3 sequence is CASSLARPYNEQFF. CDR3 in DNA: TGTGCCAGCAGCTTAGCGCGCCCCTACAATGAGCAGTTCTTC.

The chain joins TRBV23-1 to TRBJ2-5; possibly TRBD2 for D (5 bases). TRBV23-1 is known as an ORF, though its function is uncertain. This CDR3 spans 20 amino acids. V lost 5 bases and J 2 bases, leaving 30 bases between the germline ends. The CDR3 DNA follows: TGCGCCAGCAGTTTCAATCTTGGGTTAGAGGGAAAATCTACGCAAGAGACCCAGTACTTC. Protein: CASSFNLGLEGKSTQETQYF.

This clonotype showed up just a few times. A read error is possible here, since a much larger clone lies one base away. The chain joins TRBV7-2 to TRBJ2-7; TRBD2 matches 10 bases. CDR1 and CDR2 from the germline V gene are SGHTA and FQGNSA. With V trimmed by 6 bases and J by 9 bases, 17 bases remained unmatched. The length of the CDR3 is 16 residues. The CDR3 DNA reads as TGTGCCAGCAGTCCCAGCGGGAGGGCCAGGCAGGACGTGCAGTACTTC. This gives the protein CASSPSGRARQDVQYF. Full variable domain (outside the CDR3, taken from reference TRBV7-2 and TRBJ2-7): GAGVSQSPSNKVTEKGKDVELRCDPISGHTALYWYRQSLGQGLEFLIYFQGNSAPDKSGLPSDRFSAERTGGSVSTLTIQRTQQEDSAVYLCASSPSGRARQDVQYFGPGTRLTVT.

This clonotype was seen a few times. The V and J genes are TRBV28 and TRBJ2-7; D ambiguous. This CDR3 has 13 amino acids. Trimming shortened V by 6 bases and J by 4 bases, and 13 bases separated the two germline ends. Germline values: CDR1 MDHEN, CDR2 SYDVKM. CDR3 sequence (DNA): TGTGCCAGCAGCCCTACGATAACTTACGAGCAGTACTTC. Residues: CASSPTITYEQYF.

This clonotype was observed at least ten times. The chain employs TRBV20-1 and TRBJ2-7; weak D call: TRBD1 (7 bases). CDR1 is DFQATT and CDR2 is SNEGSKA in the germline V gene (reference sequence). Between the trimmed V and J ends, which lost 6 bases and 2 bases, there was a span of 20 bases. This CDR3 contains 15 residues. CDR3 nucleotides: TGCAGTGCCCCCGGTAGACAGGGACTTACCTACGAGCAGTACTTC. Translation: CSAPGRQGLTYEQYF.

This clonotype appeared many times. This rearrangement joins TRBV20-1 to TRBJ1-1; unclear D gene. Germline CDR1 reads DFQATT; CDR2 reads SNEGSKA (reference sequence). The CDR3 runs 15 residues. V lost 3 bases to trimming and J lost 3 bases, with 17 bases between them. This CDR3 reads CSASPPDWRDTEAFF. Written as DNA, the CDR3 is TGCAGTGCTAGCCCGCCCGATTGGAGGGACACTGAAGCTTTCTTT.

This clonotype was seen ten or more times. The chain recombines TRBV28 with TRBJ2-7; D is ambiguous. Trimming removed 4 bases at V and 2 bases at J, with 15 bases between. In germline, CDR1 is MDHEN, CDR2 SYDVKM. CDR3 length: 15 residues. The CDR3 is CASSSQRKSPYEQYF. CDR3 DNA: TGTGCCAGCAGTTCACAGAGAAAATCGCCCTACGAGCAGTACTTC.

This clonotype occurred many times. CDR3 loop: CASSPEQGGNTEAFF. The CDR3 nucleotides are TGTGCCAGTAGTCCTGAACAGGGGGGGAACACTGAAGCTTTCTTT. The rearrangement uses TRBV19 and TRBJ1-1; 8 nucleotides line up with TRBD1. From germline, CDR1 is LNHDA and CDR2 SQIVND (reference sequence). The J segment lost 1 base and the V segment lost 5 bases, leaving 6 bases of the junction unmatched. This CDR3 region has 15 residues.

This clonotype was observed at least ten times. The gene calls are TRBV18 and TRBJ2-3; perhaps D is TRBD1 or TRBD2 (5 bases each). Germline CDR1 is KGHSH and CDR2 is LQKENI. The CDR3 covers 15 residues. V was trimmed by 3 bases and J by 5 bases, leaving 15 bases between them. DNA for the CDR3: TGTGCCAGCTCACCGATCCAGGGCGAGGGAGATACGCAGTATTTT. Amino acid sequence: CASSPIQGEGDTQYF.

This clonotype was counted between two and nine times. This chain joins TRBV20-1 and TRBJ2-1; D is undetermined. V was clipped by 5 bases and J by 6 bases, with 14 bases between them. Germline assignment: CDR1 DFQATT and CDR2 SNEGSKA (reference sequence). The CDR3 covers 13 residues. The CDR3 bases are TGCAGTGCTGAAGTGAGGACCATCAATGAGCAGTTCTTC. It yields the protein CSAEVRTINEQFF.

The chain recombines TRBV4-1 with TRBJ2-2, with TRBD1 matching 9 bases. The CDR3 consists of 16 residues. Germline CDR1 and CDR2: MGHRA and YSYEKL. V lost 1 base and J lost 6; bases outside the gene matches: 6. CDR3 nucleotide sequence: TGCGCCAGCAGCCAAGGAGACAGGGGGTTTTCCGGGGAGCTGTTTTTT. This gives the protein CASSQGDRGFSGELFF.

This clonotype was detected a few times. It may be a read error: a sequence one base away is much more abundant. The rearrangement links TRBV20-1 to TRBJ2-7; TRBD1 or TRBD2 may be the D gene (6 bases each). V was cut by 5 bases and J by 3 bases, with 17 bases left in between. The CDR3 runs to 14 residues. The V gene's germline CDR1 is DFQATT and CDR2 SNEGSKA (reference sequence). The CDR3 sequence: CSAGAEGEYYEQYF. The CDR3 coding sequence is TGCAGTGCTGGAGCGGAGGGGGAGTACTACGAGCAGTACTTC.

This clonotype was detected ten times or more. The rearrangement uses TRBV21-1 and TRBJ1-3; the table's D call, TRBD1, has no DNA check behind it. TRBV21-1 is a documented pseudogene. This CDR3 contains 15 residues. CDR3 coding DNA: TGTGCCAGCAGCAACCCGCCCGGGAAGAGAAACACCATATATTTT. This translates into CASSNPPGKRNTIYF.